This passage covers 7 T cell receptor beta chains from one sample sequenced in a study of tumor-infiltrating lymphocytes in primary liver carcinoma. Alongside blood RNA obtained from unsorted whole blood, germline DNA was also extracted. The investigators made TCR beta cDNA from approximately 0.5 ug total RNA, using a constant-region primer. Researchers made the TCR beta libraries by running three nested multiplex PCR rounds with slightly modified ARM-PCR. In the first two PCR rounds, TRBV1-TRBV30 forward primers were paired with a C-beta reverse primer, and each round lasted about 10 cycles. TCRdb fed the multiplex PCR reads into MiXCR, producing one record per CDR3 protein. The table shows about 350,000 distinct CDR3 sequences, with about 61% occurring only once. Sequenced: peripheral blood. These TCRs come from a man aged 35-49 years with primary liver carcinoma and hepatitis B virus infection.

The chain links TRBV5-5 to TRBJ2-3; 7 nucleotides align to TRBD2. V lost 4 bases to trimming and J lost 2 bases; unmatched junction nucleotides: 10. The CDR3 contains 16 residues. Germline assignment: CDR1 SGHKS and CDR2 YYEKEE (reference sequence). The CDR3 protein is CASSPRGGSLTDTQYF. CDR3 DNA: TGTGCCAGCAGCCCACGTGGCGGGAGCCTCACAGATACGCAGTATTTT.

The table lists this clonotype with a few counts. The chain joins TRBV28 to TRBJ1-5; 8 bases match TRBD1. CDR1 is MDHEN, CDR2 SYDVKM, per germline. V dropped 10 bases and J dropped 6; count of bases not matched to a gene: 11. The CDR3 is 14 residues long. CDR3 coding DNA: TGTGCCACCTGTACAGGGGGATACGGTCAGCCCCAGCATTTT. It specifies CATCTGGYGQPQHF.

This chain uses TRBV29-1 with TRBJ2-7; TRBD2 matches at 7 bases. CDR1 and CDR2 (germline): SQVTM, ANQGSEA. The J segment lost 0 bases and the V segment lost 4 bases, leaving 6 bases of the junction unmatched. The CDR3 sequence is 14 residues long. The CDR3 reads CSVVGLVDSYEQYV. Written as DNA, the CDR3 is TGCAGCGTTGTTGGACTAGTGGACTCCTACGAGCAGTACGTC.

In regard to this clonotype: A read error is possible here, since a much larger clone lies one base away. The chain recombines TRBV5-5 with TRBJ1-3; possible D gene TRBD1, 6 bases. Germline CDR1 is SGHKS and CDR2 is YYEKEE (reference sequence). The CDR3 has 15 residues. CDR3 DNA: TGTGCCAACAGCACTACAGGACAGTCTGGAAACACCATATATTTT. It codes for CANSTTGQSGNTIYF.

This clonotype was found many times. The V call is TRBV6-1, the J call TRBJ2-5, with D unclear. This CDR3 has 14 residues. Looked up from germline, CDR1 is MNHNS and CDR2 is SASEGT. V was trimmed by 3 bases and J by 1 base, leaving 9 bases between them. The CDR3 DNA reads as TGTGCCAGCAGTGAGGGGAACGGCCAAGAGACCCAGTACTTC. It is translated as CASSEGNGQETQYF.

Worth noting for this clonotype: One base away lies a much larger clone, so this may be a sequencing read error. V is TRBV4-2 and J is TRBJ2-3; 11 nucleotides align to TRBD2. The CDR3 has 16 amino acids. Germline-derived CDR1 and CDR2 are LGHNA and YNFKEQ. The junction had 3 bases not matched to a gene; V was cut back by 0 bases and J by 4 bases. This chain's CDR3 is CASSQDALAGADTQYF. CDR3 nucleotide sequence: TGTGCCAGCAGCCAAGATGCACTAGCGGGAGCAGATACGCAGTATTTT.

This clonotype came up a few times. This rearrangement joins TRBV5-6 to TRBJ2-7; the D gene is possibly TRBD2 (7 bases). This CDR3 contains 14 residues. CDR1 is SGHDT, CDR2 YYEEEE, per germline. Trimming cost V 1 base and J 5 bases, with 13 bases left between them. In DNA form, the CDR3 reads TGTGCCAGCAGCTTGTGGGGGGGCCTCAACGAGCAGTACTTC. It translates to CASSLWGGLNEQYF.